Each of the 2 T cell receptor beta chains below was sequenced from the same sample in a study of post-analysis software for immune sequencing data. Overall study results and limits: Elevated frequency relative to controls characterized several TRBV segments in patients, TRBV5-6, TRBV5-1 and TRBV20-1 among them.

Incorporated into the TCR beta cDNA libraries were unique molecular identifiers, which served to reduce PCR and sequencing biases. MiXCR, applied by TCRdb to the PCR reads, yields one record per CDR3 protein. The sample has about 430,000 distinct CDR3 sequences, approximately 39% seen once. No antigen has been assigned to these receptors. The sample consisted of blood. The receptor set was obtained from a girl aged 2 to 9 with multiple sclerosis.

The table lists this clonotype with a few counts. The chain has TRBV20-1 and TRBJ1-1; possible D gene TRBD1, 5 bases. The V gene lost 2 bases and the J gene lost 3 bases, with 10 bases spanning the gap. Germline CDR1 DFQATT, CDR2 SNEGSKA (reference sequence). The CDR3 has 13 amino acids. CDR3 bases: TGCAGTGCTAGAAACGACAGAGACACTGAAGCTTTCTTT. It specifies CSARNDRDTEAFF.

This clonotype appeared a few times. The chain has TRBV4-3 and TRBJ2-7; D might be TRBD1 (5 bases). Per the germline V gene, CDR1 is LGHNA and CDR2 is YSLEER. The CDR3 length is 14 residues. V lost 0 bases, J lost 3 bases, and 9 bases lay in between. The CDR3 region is CASSQETGVYEQYF. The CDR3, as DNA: TGCGCCAGCAGCCAAGAAACAGGAGTCTACGAGCAGTACTTC.